A single sample gave rise to the 20 T cell receptor beta chains below, sequenced in a study of cytomegalovirus exposure and HLA in healthy donors. The primer mix had 60 Vbeta and 13 Jbeta primers. Assay: immunoSEQ multiplex PCR; the TCRdb copy retains only in-frame clones and omits some. Counted here are about 240,000 clones, around 83% occurring once; the ten biggest clones make up around 0.22%. Specimen: PBMCs. These receptors were collected from a girl aged 2 to 10 in good health and CMV-seronegative.

V gene TRBV6-5 combines with J gene TRBJ1-5, with D possibly matching TRBD1 (6 bases). CDR3 size: 15 residues. Trimming removed 0 bases from V and 3 bases from J, with 9 bases in between. Germline V gives CDR1 MNHEY, CDR2 SVGAGI. In DNA form, the CDR3 reads TGTGCCAGCAGTTACTCACAGGGACCCAATCAGCCCCAGCATTTT. It specifies CASSYSQGPNQPQHF.

This chain uses TRBV6-1 with TRBJ2-3; TRBD2 agrees at 7 bases. With 2 bases clipped from V and 0 bases from J, the junction kept 5 bases outside the gene matches. Germline values: CDR1 MNHNS, CDR2 SASEGT. This CDR3 region has 16 residues. The CDR3 DNA is TGTGCCAGCAGTGAAAAGGGCGGGGGTAGCACAGATACGCAGTATTTT. As protein: CASSEKGGGSTDTQYF.

This sequence joins TRBV5-6 and TRBJ2-7, with a possible D match to TRBD2 (5 bases). The germline CDR1 and CDR2 sequences are SGHDT and YYEEEE. Trimming cost V 7 bases and J 5 bases, with 16 bases left between them. There are 13 residues in the CDR3. CDR3 loop: CASGRFLSNEQYF. The CDR3 DNA follows: TGTGCCAGCGGGAGATTCTTATCTAACGAGCAGTACTTC.

The genes are TRBV19 and TRBJ1-2, with a tentative D call TRBD1 (6 bases). This CDR3 has 13 residues. Germline V CDR1 and CDR2: LNHDA, SQIVND (reference sequence). V lost 4 bases and J 4 bases, leaving 10 bases between the germline ends. The CDR3 reads CASSKKDSYGYTF. The DNA of the CDR3 is TGTGCCAGTAGTAAAAAGGACAGCTATGGCTACACCTTC.

The chain recombines TRBV4-2 with TRBJ2-1; 7 bases map to TRBD2. There are 18 residues in the CDR3. Germline CDR1 is LGHNA and CDR2 is YNFKEQ. Trimming cost V 4 bases and J 8 bases; bases outside gene matches: 20. The CDR3 DNA reads TGTGCCAGCAGCCCCCTCGTAGTGGGGGGGACCACCCCGGATGAGCAGTTCTTC. Encoded protein: CASSPLVVGGTTPDEQFF.

This clone was recorded once. The chain is built from TRBV18 and TRBJ2-7; D may be TRBD2 (6 bases). Germline-derived CDR1 and CDR2 are KGHSH and LQKENI. The CDR3 extends over 14 amino acids. V shed 2 bases and J shed 5 bases, with 13 bases lying between them. This CDR3 is CASSPTGGYHEQYF. The CDR3 bases are TGTGCCAGCTCACCAACTGGGGGGTACCACGAGCAGTACTTC. The full variable domain, rest sourced from reference TRBV18 and TRBJ2-7, is NAGVMQNPRHLVRRRGQEARLRCSPMKGHSHVYWYRQLPEEGLKFMVYLQKENIIDESGMPKERFSAEFPKEGPSILRIQQVVRGDSAAYFCASSPTGGYHEQYFGPGTRLTVT.

The chain has TRBV29-1 and TRBJ2-1; D is possibly TRBD2 (7 bases). Germline assignment: CDR1 SQVTM and CDR2 ANQGSEA. CDR3 length: 15 residues. V dropped 0 bases and J dropped 4 bases, with 13 bases sitting between them. CDR3 bases: TGCAGCGTTGAAGAAGGGGGGGGAGGATACAATGAGCAGTTCTTC. Protein: CSVEEGGGGYNEQFF.

This clone was counted a single time. The chain recombines TRBV5-4 with TRBJ2-5, with 9 bases fitting TRBD1. After removal of 2 bases from V and 2 bases from J, the junction contained 1 base not matched to a gene. This CDR3 is 14 amino acids long. Looked up from germline, CDR1 is SGHNT and CDR2 is YYREEE (reference sequence). CDR3 DNA sequence: TGTGCCAGCAGCTTCGGACAGGGGCAAGAGACCCAGTACTTC. Its protein is CASSFGQGQETQYF.

The rearrangement links TRBV30 to TRBJ2-5; D is perhaps TRBD2 (5 bases). The CDR3 covers 14 residues. CDR1 and CDR2 from the germline V gene are GTSNPN and SVGIG (reference sequence). V lost 0 bases, J lost 1 base, and 9 bases lay in between. CDR3 nucleotides: TGTGCCTGGAGTGTACTAGGCTTCCAAGAGACCCAGTACTTC. Its protein product is CAWSVLGFQETQYF.

The count of this clone is one. J is TRBJ1-3 and V is TRBV27; D may be TRBD1 (6 bases). V lost 9 bases and J 0 bases, leaving 21 bases between the germline ends. CDR1 MNHEY and CDR2 SMNVEV come from the germline V gene (reference sequence). This CDR3 comprises 17 residues. The DNA of the CDR3 is TGTGCCAGAACGACTCCGGGACATCCGAGCTCTGGAAACACCATATATTTT. Its translation is CARTTPGHPSSGNTIYF.

The V gene is TRBV19, the J gene TRBJ2-7; the match to TRBD1 covers 9 bases. Germline lookup yields CDR1 LNHDA and CDR2 SQIVND (reference sequence). CDR3 size: 14 residues. Trimming removed 5 bases from V and 4 bases from J; junction bases left unmatched: 6. CDR3 nucleotides: TGTGCCAGTAGTTCCGGGACAGGGTTATACGAGCAGTACTTC. Amino acids: CASSSGTGLYEQYF.

The rearrangement joins TRBV29-1 to TRBJ2-3, with 9 bases matching TRBD1. CDR1 is SQVTM, CDR2 ANQGSEA, per germline. The V segment lost 7 bases and the J segment 6 bases; nucleotides outside the gene matches: 5. This CDR3 region has 12 residues. The CDR3: CSADRGYDTQYF. Written as DNA, the CDR3 is TGCAGCGCAGACAGGGGGTATGATACGCAGTATTTT.

The gene calls are TRBV5-8 and TRBJ1-1; no clear D gene. The CDR3 totals 13 residues. Germline loops: CDR1 SGHTS, CDR2 YDEGEE. The ends were cut back, 0 bases at V and 3 bases at J, with 6 bases in the middle. The CDR3 nucleotides are TGTGCCAGCAGCTTGGTGGTAGACACTGAAGCTTTCTTT. Translating gives CASSLVVDTEAFF.

This chain links TRBV7-2 with TRBJ1-1; D perhaps matches TRBD1 (5 bases). Germline V gene lookup returns CDR1 SGHTA and CDR2 FQGNSA. V was clipped by 1 base and J by 0 bases, with 12 bases between them. This CDR3 comprises 16 residues. CDR3 amino acids: CASSLDFAGMNTEAFF. DNA of the CDR3: TGTGCCAGCAGCTTAGATTTTGCAGGGATGAACACTGAAGCTTTCTTT. Looking up the rest from reference TRBV7-2 and TRBJ1-1 gives the full variable domain: GAGVSQSPSNKVTEKGKDVELRCDPISGHTALYWYRQSLGQGLEFLIYFQGNSAPDKSGLPSDRFSAERTGGSVSTLTIQRTQQEDSAVYLCASSLDFAGMNTEAFFGQGTRLTVV.

Here the CDR3 reads CASSESGASVDTQYF. The CDR3 nucleotides read TGCGCCAGCAGTGAGTCTGGCGCTAGCGTAGATACGCAGTATTTT. V is TRBV10-1 and J is TRBJ2-3, with D perhaps matching TRBD2 (6 bases). Germline V gene data show CDR1 as WNHNN and CDR2 as SYGVQD (reference sequence). Trimming took 0 bases from V and 5 from J, leaving 12 bases between them. The CDR3 is 15 residues long.

The V and J genes are TRBV7-2 and TRBJ1-2; D not resolved. CDR3 length equals 14 residues. Trimming stripped 5 bases from V and 0 bases from J, with 10 bases between. Germline loops: CDR1 SGHTA, CDR2 FQGNSA. The CDR3 protein is CASSTRRANYGYTF. In DNA, the CDR3 is TGTGCCAGCAGCACTCGAAGAGCTAACTATGGCTACACCTTC.

The V call is TRBV6-1, the J call TRBJ2-3; a weak D match, TRBD2 (6 bases). Per germline, CDR1 MNHNS and CDR2 SASEGT. This CDR3 is 13 amino acids long. Trimming removed 1 base from V and 6 bases from J, with 8 bases in between. CDR3 sequence reads: CASSEVGGDTQYF. CDR3 coding DNA: TGTGCCAGCAGTGAAGTTGGGGGGGATACGCAGTATTTT.

The chain links TRBV5-1 to TRBJ2-5; 10 bases match TRBD1. The J call may be incorrect, as the DNA end agrees better with TRBJ2-7. CDR1 is SGHRS, CDR2 YFSETQ, per germline. This CDR3 comprises 14 residues. As DNA, the CDR3 is TGCGCCAGCAGCTCGGGACAGGGGATCTACGAGCAGTACTTC. This codes for CASSSGQGIYEQYF.

The rearrangement links TRBV5-6 to TRBJ1-2, with 9 bases that match TRBD1. The CDR3 runs 15 residues. Trimming took 3 bases from V and 4 from J; bases not matched to a gene: 7. CDR1 is SGHDT and CDR2 is YYEEEE in the germline V gene. CDR3 sequence: CASSWRQGDFYGYTF. Written as DNA, the CDR3 is TGTGCCAGCAGCTGGAGACAGGGGGACTTCTATGGCTACACCTTC.

The rearrangement links TRBV7-9 to TRBJ2-2; weak D call: TRBD1 (7 bases). CDR1 is SEHNR and CDR2 is FQNEAQ in the germline V gene (reference sequence). Trimming took off 0 bases at V and 4 bases at J, with 18 bases between the two ends. The CDR3 extends over 18 amino acids. The CDR3 region is CASSLAVIDRDFTGELFF. The CDR3 DNA is TGTGCCAGCAGCTTAGCTGTGATAGACAGGGACTTCACCGGGGAGCTGTTTTTT.